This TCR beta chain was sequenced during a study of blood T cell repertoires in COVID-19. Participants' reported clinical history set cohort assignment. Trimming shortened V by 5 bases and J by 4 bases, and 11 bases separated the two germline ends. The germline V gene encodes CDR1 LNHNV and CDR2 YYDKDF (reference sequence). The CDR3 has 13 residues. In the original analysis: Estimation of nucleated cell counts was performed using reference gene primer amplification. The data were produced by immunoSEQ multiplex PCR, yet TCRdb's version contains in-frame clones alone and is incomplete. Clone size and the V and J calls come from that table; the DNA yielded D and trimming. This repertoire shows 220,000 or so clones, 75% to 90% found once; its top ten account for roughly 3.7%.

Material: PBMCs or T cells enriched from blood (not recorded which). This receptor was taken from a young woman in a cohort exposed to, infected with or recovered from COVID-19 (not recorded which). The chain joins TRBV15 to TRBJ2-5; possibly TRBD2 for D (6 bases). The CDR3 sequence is CATSPTAGETQYF. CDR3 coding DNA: TGTGCCACCAGCCCGACAGCGGGAGAGACCCAGTACTTC.